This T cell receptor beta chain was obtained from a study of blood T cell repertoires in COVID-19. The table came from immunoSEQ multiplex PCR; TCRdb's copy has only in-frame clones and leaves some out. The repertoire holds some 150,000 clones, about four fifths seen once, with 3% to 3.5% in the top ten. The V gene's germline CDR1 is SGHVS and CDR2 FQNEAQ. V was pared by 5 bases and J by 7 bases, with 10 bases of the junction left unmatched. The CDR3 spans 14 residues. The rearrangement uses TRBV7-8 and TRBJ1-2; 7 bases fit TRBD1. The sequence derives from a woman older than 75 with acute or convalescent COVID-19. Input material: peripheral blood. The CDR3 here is CASSPGQDKGGYTF. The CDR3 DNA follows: TGTGCCAGCAGCCCAGGACAGGATAAGGGTGGCTACACCTTC.